These 3 T cell receptor beta chains came from one sample sequenced in a study of cytomegalovirus exposure and HLA in healthy donors. PCR amplification relied on 60 Vbeta primers (plus 13 Jbeta primers). Repertoires were generated with immunoSEQ multiplex PCR, while TCRdb's copy carries only in-frame clones and drops some. In the table there are about 170,000 clones, about 79% of which are singletons. The sequenced material came from PBMCs. The receptors were gathered from a woman in her 50s in good health and CMV-seronegative.

The rearrangement joins TRBV6-6 to TRBJ1-2, with D perhaps matching TRBD1 (5 bases). CDR1 and CDR2 (germline): MNHNY, SVGAGI (reference sequence). The CDR3 has 12 residues. Trimming stripped 7 bases from V and 2 bases from J, with 8 bases between. For the CDR3, the DNA is TGTGCCAGCAACCCAGGGAACTATGGCTACACCTTC. Amino acids: CASNPGNYGYTF.

This clone has only one observation. The V gene is TRBV7-9, the J gene TRBJ1-1; no definite D call. This CDR3 region has 12 residues. Germline CDR1 SEHNR, CDR2 FQNEAQ (reference sequence). V lost 10 bases to trimming and J lost 4 bases, with 13 bases between them. Written as DNA, the CDR3 is TGTGCCACTTCCGAGGGCATCACTGAAGCTTTCTTT. It translates to CATSEGITEAFF.

V gene TRBV7-8 combines with J gene TRBJ2-1; a possible D gene is TRBD1 (5 bases). Germline-derived CDR1 and CDR2 are SGHVS and FQNEAQ. CDR3 length: 15 amino acids. V was cut by 6 bases and J by 1 base, with 13 bases left in between. CDR3 in amino acids: CASSSRQPSYNEQFF. The CDR3 DNA follows: TGTGCCAGCAGTTCGAGACAGCCTTCCTACAATGAGCAGTTCTTC.